This T cell receptor beta chain derives from a study of Ad26.COV2.S vaccination and SARS-CoV-2 variants. Notes on the study in general: Total responses of T cells may have been underestimated by the analyses of TCR breadth and depth.

The table came from immunoSEQ multiplex PCR; TCRdb's copy has only in-frame clones and leaves some out. The data contain roughly 500,000 clones, around 88% of them singletons. About this clone: Its antigen is as yet unknown.

The germline gives CDR1 MNHEY, CDR2 SVGEGT. V was pared by 5 bases and J by 4 bases, with 8 bases of the junction left unmatched. The length of the CDR3 is 15 residues. Sample treatment: roughly 20 received Ad26.COV2.S at low or high dose, single or two shots; roughly five received placebo; per-sample allocation not given. Sample collection was performed on day 63 after the first vaccine or placebo injection. Wuhan-strain SARS-CoV-2 spike was expressed by the Ad26 vector that made up the vaccine. The TCR sequence derives from a person between 18 and 65 years old who received the Ad26.COV2.S COVID-19 vaccine or a placebo. The material sequenced was peripheral blood, taken in a trial of Ad26.COV2.S vaccine versus placebo. The J gene is TRBJ1-5, the V gene TRBV6-2 or TRBV6-3; TRBD1 aligns across 7 bases. The CDR3 region has the DNA TGTGCCAGCAGTCAGACGGACAGGCCGAATCAGCCCCAGCATTTT. It translates to CASSQTDRPNQPQHF.